Following are 10 T cell receptor beta chains from one sample sequenced in a study of response to subunit inactivated influenza vaccine. Via MiXCR, TCRdb re-called the RT-PCR reads, giving one row per CDR3 protein. The sample records 450,000 to 600,000 distinct CDR3 sequences, 7.2% being singletons. The source material was PBMCs from blood, sampled approximately 25 months after vaccination. The receptor set was obtained from a man between 50 and 70 years old who received an inactivated influenza vaccine.

The V and J genes are TRBV4-1 and TRBJ1-2; TRBD1 agrees at 11 bases. Trimming at V came to 0 bases and at J to 9 bases, leaving 12 bases not matched to a gene. CDR3 length: 17 residues. Looked up from germline, CDR1 is MGHRA and CDR2 is YSYEKL. The CDR3 sequence is CASSQDELMRTGGSYTF. The CDR3 DNA sequence: TGCGCCAGCAGCCAAGATGAATTGATGCGGACAGGGGGCAGCTACACCTTC.

This clonotype was detected ten times or more. V is TRBV12-3 or TRBV12-4 and J is TRBJ1-4; D is uncertain. Trimming left V 2 bases short and J 5 bases short, with 12 bases between. The CDR3 has 15 amino acids. The CDR3 coding sequence is TGTGCCAGCAGTTTAACCGGGCTGAGAAATGAAAAACTGTTTTTT. Amino acids: CASSLTGLRNEKLFF.

This clonotype was observed a few times. The chain couples TRBV15 to TRBJ2-7; TRBD2 is a possible D gene (5 bases). Trimming took off 3 bases at V and 4 bases at J, with 16 bases between the two ends. This CDR3 has 15 amino acids. Germline V gene data show CDR1 as LNHNV and CDR2 as YYDKDF (reference sequence). The CDR3 reads CATSREDSPPYEQYF. Here the CDR3 DNA reads TGTGCCACCAGCAGGGAGGATTCCCCGCCGTACGAGCAGTACTTC.

This clonotype was detected ten times or more. Here the CDR3 DNA reads TGTGCCAGCAGTTCCTACGAGCAGTACTTC. Translation gives CASSSYEQYF. This chain connects TRBV27 to TRBJ2-7, with no clear D. Germline CDR1 is MNHEY and CDR2 is SMNVEV (reference sequence). The CDR3 consists of 10 residues. V lost 4 bases and J lost 2, with 0 bases in between.

At least ten counts were recorded for this clonotype. This rearrangement joins TRBV29-1 to TRBJ1-2; 7 bases are shared with TRBD1. This CDR3 is built from 15 residues. CDR1 is SQVTM and CDR2 is ANQGSEA in the germline V gene. Trimming at V came to 3 bases and at J to 2 bases, leaving 9 bases not matched to a gene. The DNA of the CDR3 is TGCAGCGTTGAGGGAAGGGCGACAGGGAACTATGGCTACACCTTC. As protein: CSVEGRATGNYGYTF.

In its sample, this clonotype was seen many times. The chain combines TRBV7-3 with TRBJ2-1, with 7 bases that match TRBD2. The J segment lost 10 bases and the V segment lost 5 bases, leaving 11 bases of the junction unmatched. The CDR3 is 14 residues long. In germline, CDR1 is SGHTA, CDR2 FQGTGA. CDR3 amino acids: CASSVKGLAAEQFF. CDR3 nucleotides: TGTGCCAGCAGCGTAAAGGGCCTAGCGGCCGAGCAGTTCTTC.

This clonotype was counted a few times. The CDR3 sequence: CASSLEATGASNQPQHF. The CDR3 nucleotides are TGTGCCAGCAGCTTAGAAGCGACAGGGGCCTCCAATCAGCCCCAGCATTTT. This chain uses TRBV7-8 with TRBJ1-5; 8 bases line up with TRBD1. The CDR3 covers 17 residues. V gave up 1 base and J gave up 3 bases; unmatched junction bases: 8. Germline-derived CDR1 and CDR2 are SGHVS and FQNEAQ.

This chain connects TRBV29-1 to TRBJ1-1; TRBD1 is a possible D gene (5 bases). Germline V lookup: CDR1 SQVTM, CDR2 ANQGSEA. Deletions cut 4 bases from V and 10 bases from J, with 13 bases between. CDR3 size: 11 residues. The CDR3 nucleotides are TGCAGCGTTGGGGGACCCAGAGTAGCTTTCTTT. Translation: CSVGGPRVAFF.

This rearrangement joins TRBV6-1 to TRBJ1-5; D is ambiguous. The CDR3 runs to 14 residues. V was cut by 7 bases and J by 4 bases, with 14 bases left in between. Germline CDR1 is MNHNS and CDR2 is SASEGT. The CDR3 region is CASNPDGFNQPQHF. The CDR3 DNA follows: TGTGCCAGCAACCCGGACGGATTTAATCAGCCCCAGCATTTT.

This clonotype was detected a few times. The chain recombines TRBV6-1 with TRBJ2-4; D is unresolved. Between the trimmed V and J ends, which lost 5 bases and 8 bases, there was a span of 13 bases. Looked up from germline, CDR1 is MNHNS and CDR2 is SASEGT. CDR3 length: 13 residues. For the CDR3, the DNA is TGTGCCAGCAGTCGGACCTTTGGGGACATTCAGTACTTC. Translated, it gives CASSRTFGDIQYF.